Presented here are 8 T cell receptor beta chains from one specimen sequenced in a study of shared clonotypes between healthy human individuals. Data came from immunoSEQ multiplex PCR; TCRdb stores just in-frame clones and leaves some out. The data show about 2,500,000 clones, approximately 90% seen once. The sequencing input was naive CD4+ T cells sorted from blood. Documented subset: CD45RA+ positively selected. The source is a man younger than 35 in good health.

This clone was counted a single time. The chain combines TRBV5-1 with TRBJ2-3; a possible D gene is TRBD2 (5 bases). From germline, CDR1 is SGHRS and CDR2 YFSETQ. The CDR3 spans 14 residues. Between the trimmed V and J ends, which lost 7 bases and 5 bases, there was a span of 17 bases. Here the CDR3 DNA reads TGCGCCAGCCAGGCCGTGGCGGGTGGAGATACGCAGTATTTT. Translation gives CASQAVAGGDTQYF.

The chain recombines TRBV5-1 with TRBJ1-6; the D gene is possibly TRBD1 (5 bases). Germline lookup yields CDR1 SGHRS and CDR2 YFSETQ. The CDR3 sequence is 16 residues long. Trimming left V 4 bases short and J 6 bases short, with 17 bases between. CDR3 protein: CASSPGGVSANSPLHF. The DNA of the CDR3 is TGCGCCAGCAGCCCGGGGGGTGTCTCGGCTAATTCACCCCTCCACTTT.

This clone occurred once. This sequence joins TRBV4-1 and TRBJ2-7; no reliable D call. This CDR3 comprises 14 residues. Trimming took off 1 base at V and 5 bases at J, with 12 bases between the two ends. CDR1 MGHRA and CDR2 YSYEKL come from the germline V gene. For the CDR3, the DNA is TGCGCCAGCAGCCAAGGTGAGGTTTCGAACGAGCAGTACTTC. Protein product: CASSQGEVSNEQYF.

V and J are TRBV5-1 and TRBJ2-2, with D unclear. This CDR3 comprises 18 residues. CDR1 is SGHRS, CDR2 YFSETQ, per germline. V lost 0 bases and J 6 bases, leaving 21 bases between the germline ends. In nucleotides, the CDR3 is TGCGCCAGCAGCTTGGCCGTGGGTACAGATAAAGACGCCGGGGAGCTGTTTTTT. It codes for CASSLAVGTDKDAGELFF.

A remark on this clone: The sample holds other DNA sequences that translate to the same CDR3. The V and J genes are TRBV10-3 and TRBJ2-7, with no clear D. Trimming removed 2 bases at V and 1 base at J, with 6 bases between. Per the germline V gene, CDR1 is ENHRY and CDR2 is SYGVKD. CDR3 length equals 13 residues. This chain's CDR3 is CAISETPSYEQYF. CDR3 sequence (DNA): TGTGCCATCAGTGAGACACCTTCCTACGAGCAGTACTTC.

The chain joins TRBV10-2 to TRBJ2-5, with 8 nucleotides matching TRBD1. Germline V gene sequence: CDR1 WSHSY, CDR2 SAAADI. Losses at the gene ends were 6 bases for V and 5 bases for J; bases not matched to a gene: 5. The CDR3 is 13 residues long. CDR3 amino acids: CASRMGDRETQYF. The CDR3 nucleotides are TGCGCCAGCAGAATGGGGGACAGGGAGACCCAGTACTTC.

This clone appeared once. The CDR3 region has the DNA TGTGCCAGCTCCGGGAATAATAATTCACCCCTCCACTTT. Residues: CASSGNNNSPLHF. The chain carries TRBV6-4 and TRBJ1-6; no reliable D call. Germline V CDR1 and CDR2: MRHNA, SNTAGT. The CDR3 runs to 13 residues. Trimming removed 8 bases at V and 5 bases at J, with 10 bases between.

This clone appeared a single time. The CDR3 DNA is TGTGCCAGCTCAACCCAAACAGGGGGCTCAACTGGGGCCAACGTCCTGACTTTC. Its translation is CASSTQTGGSTGANVLTF. The J gene is TRBJ2-6, the V gene TRBV18, with TRBD1 identical over 9 bases. Germline V gene data show CDR1 as KGHSH and CDR2 as LQKENI. The CDR3 has 18 amino acids. Germline trimming cut 5 bases from V and 2 bases from J; bases unmatched to any gene: 10.